These T cell receptor beta chains were read from a single sample in a study of OX40 agonist ivuxolimab in advanced cancers. Data came from immunoSEQ multiplex PCR; TCRdb stores just in-frame clones and leaves some out. The repertoire has about 35,000 clones, about nine tenths of them found once; the top ten carry 33%. The sample in question was CD4+ or CD8+ T cells sorted from blood, obtained in a trial of the OX40 agonist ivuxolimab. The source is an adult with an advanced solid tumor such as melanoma, head and neck, liver or kidney cancer. The CDR3 runs from the conserved cysteine through the conserved F or W. D genes are given only for firm matches. Clone size is not always given. Where it is, it says once, few, many or a class for expanded clones.

CDR3: CASSVDRPTKYGYTF; DNA: TGTGCCAGCAGTGTCGACAGGCCTACCAAATATGGCTACACCTTC; V: TRBV6-1; size: NA; D: NA; J: TRBJ1-2; length: 15
CDR3: CASSKGTSGANEQFF; DNA: TGTGCCAGCAGCAAGGGGACTAGCGGAGCCAATGAGCAGTTCTTC; V: TRBV9; size: once; D: TRBD2; J: TRBJ2-1; length: 15
CDR3: CASSLQQLYGYTF; DNA: TGTGCCAGCAGCTTACAACAGCTCTATGGCTACACCTTC; V: TRBV11-2; size: NA; D: NA; J: TRBJ1-2; length: 13
CDR3: CASSSLFSSGVNTEAFF; DNA: TGTGCCAGCAGCTCCCTCTTCTCTTCGGGAGTGAACACTGAAGCTTTCTTT; V: TRBV5-5; size: NA; D: NA; J: TRBJ1-1; length: 17
CDR3: CASSDYDGPPPPGNRWGGYTF; DNA: TGTGCCAGCAGTGACTACGACGGTCCGCCGCCCCCCGGGAACCGGTGGGGCGGCTACACCTTC; V: TRBV6-4; size: once; D: NA; J: TRBJ1-2; length: 21
CDR3: CASSYIPGSLPYEQYF; DNA: TGCGCCAGCAGCTATATACCGGGATCCCTCCCCTACGAGCAGTACTTC; V: TRBV5-1; size: NA; D: NA; J: TRBJ2-7; length: 16
CDR3: CASSQDPYSYEQYF; DNA: TGCGCCAGCAGCCAAGATCCCTATTCCTACGAGCAGTACTTC; V: TRBV4-3; size: NA; D: NA; J: TRBJ2-7; length: 14
CDR3: CASSLGSGTYYEQYF; DNA: TGCGCCAGCAGCTTGGGATCAGGAACGTACTACGAGCAGTACTTC; V: TRBV5-1; size: NA; D: NA; J: TRBJ2-7; length: 15
CDR3: CASSPGGAAYNEQFF; DNA: TGTGCCAGCAGCCCCGGGGGAGCGGCGTACAATGAGCAGTTCTTC; V: TRBV9; size: NA; D: NA; J: TRBJ2-1; length: 15
CDR3: CASSGRGRNQPQHF; DNA: TGTGCCAGCAGTGGCAGGGGCCGAAATCAGCCCCAGCATTTT; V: TRBV28; size: NA; D: NA; J: TRBJ1-5; length: 14